The following is a TCR beta chain sequence with its context. Its antigen is undetermined. MiXCR, run by TCRdb on the multiplex PCR reads, gives a single entry per CDR3 protein. The sample has around 50,000 distinct CDR3 sequences, 23% seen once; the top ten hold more than 6.5%. These data belong to a study of breast tumors, draining lymph nodes, adjacent tissues. Study outcomes and limitations: Luminal-like breast cancer showed significantly higher tumor–nontumor repertoire similarity than basal-like. Tumor repertoires ranked between lymph nodes and nontumor tissue in diversity, with V and J gene preferences.

The CDR3 contains 13 residues. Trimming pared 4 bases from V and 4 bases from J, leaving 11 bases between. Germline V CDR1 and CDR2: GTSNPN, SVGIG (reference sequence). The sequenced sample consisted of breast tumor tissue. The V and J genes are TRBV30 and TRBJ2-4; D remains ambiguous. The receptor was isolated from a female donor with breast cancer. Some clones in this sample may be carry-over from other donors' samples. The CDR3 loop is CAWTKKGKNIQYF. CDR3 sequence (DNA): TGTGCCTGGACCAAGAAGGGTAAAAACATTCAGTACTTC.